This passage covers 8 T cell receptor beta chains from one sample sequenced in a study of cytomegalovirus exposure and HLA in healthy donors. Both 60 Vbeta primers and 13 Jbeta primers went into the PCR. Produced via immunoSEQ multiplex PCR; TCRdb's table is partial and in-frame only. The profile covers 150,000 to 200,000 clones, with 60% to 80% appearing a single time and about 3.4% taken by the ten largest. Sequenced sample: PBMCs. The receptors were sampled from a female donor in good health and CMV-seronegative.

This clone was detected once. J is TRBJ2-7 and V is TRBV5-6; TRBD2 matches at 7 bases. Germline lookup yields CDR1 SGHDT and CDR2 YYEEEE. This CDR3 comprises 13 residues. J lost 6 bases, V lost 0 bases, and 3 bases had no gene match. The CDR3 nucleotides are TGTGCCAGCAGCTTGGGGCGGGGGATCGAGCAGTACTTC. Protein sequence: CASSLGRGIEQYF. The variable domain in full, with the rest retrieved from reference TRBV5-6 and TRBJ2-7, is DAGVTQSPTHLIKTRGQQVTLRCSPKSGHDTVSWYQQALGQGPQFIFQYYEEEERQRGNFPDRFSGHQFPNYSSELNVNALLLGDSALYLCASSLGRGIEQYFGPGTRLTVT.

The chain is built from TRBV5-4 and TRBJ2-6; the match to TRBD2 covers 7 bases. With V trimmed by 2 bases and J by 0 bases, 2 bases remained unmatched. CDR3 length equals 16 residues. Germline V gene lookup returns CDR1 SGHNT and CDR2 YYREEE (reference sequence). This chain's CDR3 is CASSFGLDSGANVLTF. The CDR3 region has the DNA TGTGCCAGCAGCTTTGGACTAGACTCTGGGGCCAACGTCCTGACTTTC.

This chain uses TRBV6-5 with TRBJ1-4; D is unclear. This CDR3 has 14 amino acids. Germline CDR1 is MNHEY and CDR2 is SVGAGI. The V gene lost 0 bases and the J gene lost 3 bases, with 5 bases spanning the gap. CDR3 region: CASSYSLSNEKLFF. DNA for the CDR3: TGTGCCAGCAGTTACTCGCTATCTAATGAAAAACTGTTTTTT.

This rearrangement joins TRBV10-3 to TRBJ2-5, with 9 bases fitting TRBD2. The J segment lost 7 bases and the V segment lost 4 bases, leaving 1 base of the junction unmatched. Germline V gene data show CDR1 as ENHRY and CDR2 as SYGVKD. This CDR3 has 12 residues. The CDR3 here is CAISAGLATQYF. For the CDR3, the DNA is TGTGCCATCAGTGCGGGACTAGCGACCCAGTACTTC.

This clone was detected only a few times. V gene TRBV4-1 combines with J gene TRBJ2-5; 11 bases map to TRBD2. CDR3 length: 16 residues. With V trimmed by 1 base and J by 7 bases, 8 bases remained unmatched. CDR1 and CDR2 (germline): MGHRA, YSYEKL. The CDR3 nucleotides read TGCGCCAGCAGCCAAGCTGGTAGCGGGAGGGTGGGGACCCAGTACTTC. This codes for CASSQAGSGRVGTQYF.

This clone has more than one count but fewer than ten. The chain links TRBV6-4 to TRBJ2-2; D perhaps matches TRBD2 (6 bases). The CDR3 is 14 residues long. Germline lookup yields CDR1 MRHNA and CDR2 SNTAGT. V shed 6 bases and J shed 7 bases, with 15 bases lying between them. CDR3 sequence: CASRRLVQGGELFF. The CDR3 bases are TGTGCCAGCAGAAGACTAGTTCAAGGCGGGGAGCTGTTTTTT.

The CDR3 DNA reads as TGTGCCAGCAGCTTAGAGCAGGGTAATTCACCCCTCCACTTT. Residues: CASSLEQGNSPLHF. The chain is built from TRBV13 and TRBJ1-6, with D tentatively TRBD1 (5 bases). Germline V gene lookup returns CDR1 PRHDT and CDR2 FYEKMQ (reference sequence). This CDR3 region has 14 residues. Trimming removed 1 base from V and 6 bases from J, with 7 bases in between.

In its sample, this clone was seen a few times. The chain carries TRBV9 and TRBJ2-7, with 10 bases lining up with TRBD1. CDR1 is SGDLS and CDR2 is YYNGEE in the germline V gene. The CDR3 length is 17 residues. V lost 4 bases and J lost 2; bases outside the gene matches: 12. CDR3 sequence reads: CASSPMEMGQGTYEQYF. DNA of the CDR3: TGTGCCAGCAGCCCCATGGAAATGGGACAGGGGACCTACGAGCAGTACTTC.